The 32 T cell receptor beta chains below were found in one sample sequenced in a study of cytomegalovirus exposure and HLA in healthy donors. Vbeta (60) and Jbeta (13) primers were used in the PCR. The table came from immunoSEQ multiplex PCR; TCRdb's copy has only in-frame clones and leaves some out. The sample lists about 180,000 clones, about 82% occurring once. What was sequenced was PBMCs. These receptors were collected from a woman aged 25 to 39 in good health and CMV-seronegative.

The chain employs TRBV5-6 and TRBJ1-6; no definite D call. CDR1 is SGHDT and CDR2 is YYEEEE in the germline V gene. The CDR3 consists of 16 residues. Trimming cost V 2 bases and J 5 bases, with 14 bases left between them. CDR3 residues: CASSFITARDNSPLHF. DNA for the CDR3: TGTGCCAGCAGCTTTATAACAGCCAGAGATAATTCACCCCTCCACTTT.

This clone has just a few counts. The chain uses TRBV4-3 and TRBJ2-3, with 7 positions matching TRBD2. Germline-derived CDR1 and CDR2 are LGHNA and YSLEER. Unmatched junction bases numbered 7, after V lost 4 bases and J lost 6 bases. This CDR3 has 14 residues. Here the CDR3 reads CASSPHPGGDTQYF. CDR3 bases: TGCGCCAGCAGCCCCCACCCCGGGGGGGATACGCAGTATTTT.

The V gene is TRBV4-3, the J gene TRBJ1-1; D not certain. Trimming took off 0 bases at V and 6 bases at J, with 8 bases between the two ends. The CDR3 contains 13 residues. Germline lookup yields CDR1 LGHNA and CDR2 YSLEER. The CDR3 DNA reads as TGCGCCAGCAGCCAAGAAACTCTGTCTGAAGCTTTCTTT. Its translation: CASSQETLSEAFF.

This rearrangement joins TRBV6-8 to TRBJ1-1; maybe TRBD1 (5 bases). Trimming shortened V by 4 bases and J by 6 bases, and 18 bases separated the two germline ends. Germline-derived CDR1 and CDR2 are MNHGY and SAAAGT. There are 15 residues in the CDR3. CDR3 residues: CASSWGTGRRPEAFF. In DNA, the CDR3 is TGTGCCAGCAGTTGGGGGACCGGGAGGAGGCCTGAAGCTTTCTTT.

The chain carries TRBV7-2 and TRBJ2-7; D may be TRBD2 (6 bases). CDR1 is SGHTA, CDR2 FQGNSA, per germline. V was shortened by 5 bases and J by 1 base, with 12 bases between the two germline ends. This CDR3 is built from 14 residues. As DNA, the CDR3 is TGTGCCAGCAGCCTCGGGGGAGCATCCTACGAGCAGTACTTC. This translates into CASSLGGASYEQYF.

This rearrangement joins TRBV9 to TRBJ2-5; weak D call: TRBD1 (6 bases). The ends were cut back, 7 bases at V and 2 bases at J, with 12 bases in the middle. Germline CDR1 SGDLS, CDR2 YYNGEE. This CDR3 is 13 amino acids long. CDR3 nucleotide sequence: TGTGCCAGCTCCAGGGGCCCGCAAGAGACCCAGTACTTC. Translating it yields CASSRGPQETQYF.

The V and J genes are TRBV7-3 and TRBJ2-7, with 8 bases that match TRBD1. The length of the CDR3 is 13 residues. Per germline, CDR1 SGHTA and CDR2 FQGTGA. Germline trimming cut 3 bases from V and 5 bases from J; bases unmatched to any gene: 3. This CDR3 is CASSFGQGNEQYF. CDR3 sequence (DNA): TGTGCCAGCAGCTTCGGACAGGGTAACGAGCAGTACTTC.

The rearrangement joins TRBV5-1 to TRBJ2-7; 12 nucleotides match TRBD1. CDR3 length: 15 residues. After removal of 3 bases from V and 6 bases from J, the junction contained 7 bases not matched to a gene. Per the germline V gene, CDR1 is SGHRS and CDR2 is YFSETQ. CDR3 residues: CASSSYGTGGVEQYF. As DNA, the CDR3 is TGCGCCAGCAGCTCATACGGGACAGGGGGCGTCGAGCAGTACTTC. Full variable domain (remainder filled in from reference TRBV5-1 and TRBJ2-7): KAGVTQTPRYLIKTRGQQVTLSCSPISGHRSVSWYQQTPGQGLQFLFEYFSETQRNKGNFPGRFSGRQFSNSRSEMNVSTLELGDSALYLCASSSYGTGGVEQYFGPGTRLTVT.

The CDR3 nucleotides are TGTGCCAGCAGCTTAATGCAAGCGGGAACCTTAGCCAAAAACATTCAGTACTTC. It encodes CASSLMQAGTLAKNIQYF. The chain links TRBV7-2 to TRBJ2-4; 7 bases map to TRBD2. V lost 2 bases to trimming and J lost 0 bases; unmatched junction nucleotides: 10. CDR3 size: 18 residues. CDR1 SGHTA and CDR2 FQGNSA come from the germline V gene. The variable domain in full, with the rest retrieved from reference TRBV7-2 and TRBJ2-4, is GAGVSQSPSNKVTEKGKDVELRCDPISGHTALYWYRQSLGQGLEFLIYFQGNSAPDKSGLPSDRFSAERTGGSVSTLTIQRTQQEDSAVYLCASSLMQAGTLAKNIQYFGAGTRLSVL.

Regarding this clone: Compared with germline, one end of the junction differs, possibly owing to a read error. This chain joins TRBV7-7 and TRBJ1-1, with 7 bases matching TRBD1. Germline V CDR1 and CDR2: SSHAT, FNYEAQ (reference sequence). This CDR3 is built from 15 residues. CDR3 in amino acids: CASSLAGTANTEAFF. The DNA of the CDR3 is TGTGCTAGCAGCTTAGCCGGGACAGCGAACACTGAAGCTTTCTTT.

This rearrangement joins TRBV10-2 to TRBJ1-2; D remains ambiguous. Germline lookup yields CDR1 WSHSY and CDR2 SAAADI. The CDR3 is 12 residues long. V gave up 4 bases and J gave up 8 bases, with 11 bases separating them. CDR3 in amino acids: CASSVQVEGYTF. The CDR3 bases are TGCGCCAGCAGTGTTCAGGTAGAGGGCTACACCTTC.

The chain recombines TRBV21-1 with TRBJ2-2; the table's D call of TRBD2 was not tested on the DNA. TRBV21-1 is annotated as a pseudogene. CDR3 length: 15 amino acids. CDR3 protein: CASSKPGGPTGELFF. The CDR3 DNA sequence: TGTGCCAGCAGCAAACCGGGGGGGCCCACCGGGGAGCTGTTTTTT.

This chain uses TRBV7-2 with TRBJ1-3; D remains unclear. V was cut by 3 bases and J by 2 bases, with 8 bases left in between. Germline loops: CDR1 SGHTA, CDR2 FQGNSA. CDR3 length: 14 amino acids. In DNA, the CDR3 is TGTGCCAGCAGCTTTCCCGGGGCTGGAAACACCATATATTTT. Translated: CASSFPGAGNTIYF. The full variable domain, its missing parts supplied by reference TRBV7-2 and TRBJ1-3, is GAGVSQSPSNKVTEKGKDVELRCDPISGHTALYWYRQSLGQGLEFLIYFQGNSAPDKSGLPSDRFSAERTGGSVSTLTIQRTQQEDSAVYLCASSFPGAGNTIYFGEGSWLTVV.

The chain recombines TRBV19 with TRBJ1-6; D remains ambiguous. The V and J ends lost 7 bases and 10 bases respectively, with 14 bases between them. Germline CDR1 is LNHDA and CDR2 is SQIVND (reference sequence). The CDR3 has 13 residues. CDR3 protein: CASKPGINSPLHF. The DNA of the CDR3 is TGTGCCAGTAAACCGGGTATTAACTCACCCCTCCACTTT.

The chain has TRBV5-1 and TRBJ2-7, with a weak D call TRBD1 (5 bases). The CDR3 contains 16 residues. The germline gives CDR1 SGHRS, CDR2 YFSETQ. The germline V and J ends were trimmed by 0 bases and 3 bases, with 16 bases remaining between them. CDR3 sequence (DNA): TGCGCCAGCAGCTTGGGGGGTTCTGGGGCAAGCTACGAGCAGTACTTC. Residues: CASSLGGSGASYEQYF.

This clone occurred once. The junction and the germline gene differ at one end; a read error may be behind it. The CDR3 is CASSLAGTGLFF. In DNA, the CDR3 is TGCGCCAGCAGCTTGGCGGGGACAGGATTATTCTTC. V and J are TRBV5-1 and TRBJ1-2; 8 nucleotides agree with TRBD1. Per the germline V gene, CDR1 is SGHRS and CDR2 is YFSETQ. The CDR3 runs 12 residues. The full variable domain, in which reference TRBV5-1 and TRBJ1-2 provide the parts outside the CDR3, is KAGVTQTPRYLIKTRGQQVTLSCSPISGHRSVSWYQQTPGQGLQFLFEYFSETQRNKGNFPGRFSGRQFSNSRSEMNVSTLELGDSALYLCASSLAGTGLFFGSGTRLTVV.

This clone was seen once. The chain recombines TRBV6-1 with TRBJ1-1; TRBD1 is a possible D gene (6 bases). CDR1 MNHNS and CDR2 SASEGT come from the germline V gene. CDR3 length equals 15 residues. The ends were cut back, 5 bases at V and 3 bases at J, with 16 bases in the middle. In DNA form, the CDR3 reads TGTGCCAGCAGTCCCCTAGGGGGGGCGGACACTGAAGCTTTCTTT. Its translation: CASSPLGGADTEAFF.

CDR3 DNA: TGTGCCAGCAGTGAACAGGGGGAGAATTCACCCCTCCACTTT. Amino acid sequence: CASSEQGENSPLHF. The chain is built from TRBV25-1 and TRBJ1-6; 7 nucleotides agree with TRBD1. This CDR3 contains 14 residues. Germline trimming cut 2 bases from V and 7 bases from J; bases unmatched to any gene: 2. Germline V CDR1 and CDR2: MGHDK, SYGVNS. The whole variable domain, filled in from reference TRBV25-1 and TRBJ1-6, reads EADIYQTPRYLVIGTGKKITLECSQTMGHDKMYWYQQDPGMELHLIHYSYGVNSTEKGDLSSESTVSRIRTEHFPLTLESARPSHTSQYLCASSEQGENSPLHFGNGTRLTVT.

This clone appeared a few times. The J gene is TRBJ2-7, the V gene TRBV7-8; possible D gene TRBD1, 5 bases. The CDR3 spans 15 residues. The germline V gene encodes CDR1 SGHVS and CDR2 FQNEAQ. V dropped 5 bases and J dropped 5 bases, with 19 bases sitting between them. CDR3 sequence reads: CASSPIRAPTHEQYF. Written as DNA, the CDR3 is TGTGCCAGCAGCCCGATCAGGGCCCCTACTCACGAGCAGTACTTC.

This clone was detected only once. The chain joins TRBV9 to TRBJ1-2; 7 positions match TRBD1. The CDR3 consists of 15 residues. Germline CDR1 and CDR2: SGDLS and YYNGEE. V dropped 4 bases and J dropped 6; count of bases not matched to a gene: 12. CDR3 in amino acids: CASSPRHQGEDGYTF. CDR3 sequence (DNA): TGTGCCAGCAGCCCCCGCCATCAGGGGGAGGATGGCTACACCTTC. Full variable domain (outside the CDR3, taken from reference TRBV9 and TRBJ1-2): DSGVTQTPKHLITATGQRVTLRCSPRSGDLSVYWYQQSLDQGLQFLIQYYNGEERAKGNILERFSAQQFPDLHSELNLSSLELGDSALYFCASSPRHQGEDGYTFGSGTRLTVV.

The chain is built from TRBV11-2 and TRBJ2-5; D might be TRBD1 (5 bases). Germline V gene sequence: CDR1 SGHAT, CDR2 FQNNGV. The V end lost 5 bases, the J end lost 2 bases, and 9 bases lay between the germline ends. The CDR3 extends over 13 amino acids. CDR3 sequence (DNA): TGTGCCAGCAGCCGCAGGGTTCAAGAGACCCAGTACTTC. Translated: CASSRRVQETQYF.

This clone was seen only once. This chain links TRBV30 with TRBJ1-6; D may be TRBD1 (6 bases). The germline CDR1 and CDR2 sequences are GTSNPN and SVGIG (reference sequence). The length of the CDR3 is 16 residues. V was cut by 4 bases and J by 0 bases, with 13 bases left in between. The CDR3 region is CAWNRGADSYNSPLHF. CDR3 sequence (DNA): TGTGCCTGGAATCGGGGGGCGGACTCCTATAATTCACCCCTCCACTTT.

This chain's CDR3 is CASSLAGGSGANVLTF. In DNA form, the CDR3 reads TGTGCCAGCAGCTTGGCGGGGGGCTCTGGGGCCAACGTCCTGACTTTC. This rearrangement joins TRBV7-3 to TRBJ2-6; 8 bases are a match to TRBD2. CDR1 is SGHTA, CDR2 FQGTGA, per germline. V was pared by 3 bases and J by 0 bases, with 1 base of the junction left unmatched. The CDR3 sequence is 16 residues long.

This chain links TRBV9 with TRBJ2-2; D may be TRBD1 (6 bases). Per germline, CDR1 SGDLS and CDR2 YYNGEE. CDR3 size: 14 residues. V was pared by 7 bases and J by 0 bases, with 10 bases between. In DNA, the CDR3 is TGTGCCAGCCAGGGGCTTACGAACACCGGGGAGCTGTTTTTT. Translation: CASQGLTNTGELFF.

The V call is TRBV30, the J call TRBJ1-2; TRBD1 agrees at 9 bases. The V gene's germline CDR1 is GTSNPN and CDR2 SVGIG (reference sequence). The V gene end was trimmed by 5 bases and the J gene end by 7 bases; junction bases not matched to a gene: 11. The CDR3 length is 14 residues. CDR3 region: CAWGRDRVGRGYTF. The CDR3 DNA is TGTGCCTGGGGCCGGGACAGGGTGGGACGTGGCTACACCTTC.

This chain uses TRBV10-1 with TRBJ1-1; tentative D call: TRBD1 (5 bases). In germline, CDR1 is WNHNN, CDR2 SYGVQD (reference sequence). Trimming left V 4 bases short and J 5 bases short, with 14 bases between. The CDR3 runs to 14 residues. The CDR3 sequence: CASSGHQGLTEAFF. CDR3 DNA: TGCGCCAGCAGTGGCCATCAGGGTCTGACTGAAGCTTTCTTT.

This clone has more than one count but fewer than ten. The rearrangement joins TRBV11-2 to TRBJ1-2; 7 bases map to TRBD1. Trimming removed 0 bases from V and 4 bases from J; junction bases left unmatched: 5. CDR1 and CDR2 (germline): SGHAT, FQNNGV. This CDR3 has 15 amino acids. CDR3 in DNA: TGTGCCAGCAGCTTAGATAACAGGGGTAGCTATGGCTACACCTTC. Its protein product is CASSLDNRGSYGYTF.

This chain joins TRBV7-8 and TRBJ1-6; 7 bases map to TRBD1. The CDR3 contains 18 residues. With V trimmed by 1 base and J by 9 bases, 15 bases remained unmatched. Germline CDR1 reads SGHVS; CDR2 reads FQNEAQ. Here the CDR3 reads CASSLGIGWTGWSSPLHF. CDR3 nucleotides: TGTGCCAGCAGCTTAGGAATAGGGTGGACAGGCTGGAGTTCACCCCTCCACTTT. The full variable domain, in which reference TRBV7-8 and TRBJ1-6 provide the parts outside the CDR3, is GAGVSQSPRYKVAKRGQDVALRCDPISGHVSLFWYQQALGQGPEFLTYFQNEAQLDKSGLPSDRFFAERPEGSVSTLKIQRTQQEDSAVYLCASSLGIGWTGWSSPLHFGNGTRLTVT.

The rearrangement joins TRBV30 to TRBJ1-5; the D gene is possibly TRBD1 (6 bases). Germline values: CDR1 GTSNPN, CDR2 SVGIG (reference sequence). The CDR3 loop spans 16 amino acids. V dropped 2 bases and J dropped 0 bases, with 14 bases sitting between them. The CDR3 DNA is TGTGCCTGGAGTACAGGACAGTCGCTTAGCAATCAGCCCCAGCATTTT. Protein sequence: CAWSTGQSLSNQPQHF.

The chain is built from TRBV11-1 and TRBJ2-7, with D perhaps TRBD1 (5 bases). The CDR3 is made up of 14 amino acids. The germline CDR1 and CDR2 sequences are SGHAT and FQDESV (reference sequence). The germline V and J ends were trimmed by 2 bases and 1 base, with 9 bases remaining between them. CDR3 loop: CASSLRAGSYEQYF. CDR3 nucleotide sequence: TGTGCCAGCAGCTTAAGGGCAGGGTCCTACGAGCAGTACTTC.

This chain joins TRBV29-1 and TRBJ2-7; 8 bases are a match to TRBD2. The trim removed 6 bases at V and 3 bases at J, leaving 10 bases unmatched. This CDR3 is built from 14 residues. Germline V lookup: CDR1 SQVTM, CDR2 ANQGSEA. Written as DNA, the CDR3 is TGCAGCGTGGCAGCGGGGGTGACCATCTACGAGCAGTACTTC. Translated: CSVAAGVTIYEQYF.

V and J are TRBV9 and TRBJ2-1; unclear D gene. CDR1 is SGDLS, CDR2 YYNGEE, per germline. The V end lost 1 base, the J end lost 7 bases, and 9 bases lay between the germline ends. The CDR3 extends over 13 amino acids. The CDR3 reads CASSVRLRNEQFF. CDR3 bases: TGTGCCAGCAGCGTAAGGCTGCGGAATGAGCAGTTCTTC.